Included here is one T cell receptor (beta chain) sequence, with context. Its matching antigen is unknown. This record belongs to a study of T cells expressing NK-cell markers. Study findings and constraints: These clonotypes additionally ranked first within the CD3+CD56-NKG2C+ fraction of a handful of donors.

TCRdb reprocessed the 5' RACE reads and keeps a single row for each CDR3 protein, giving no DNA. With about 170,000 distinct CDR3 sequences in the sample, the ten largest clones hold 20%. The germline gives CDR1 MNHNS, CDR2 SASEGT. The CDR3 sequence is 16 residues long. This rearrangement joins TRBV6-1 to TRBJ2-3; the TCRdb call, TRBD1, lacks DNA for checking. The sequenced sample consisted of blood T cells: a sorted CD56 or NKG2C T cell subset, CD4+ or CD8+ T cells, or bulk PBMC T cells (not recorded which). This TCR derives from a man aged 18-75 years in good health. This chain's CDR3 is CASSEAETGGTDTQYF.